This T cell receptor beta chain derives from a study of OX40 agonist ivuxolimab in advanced cancers. CDR3 length equals 15 residues. Germline CDR1 LNHDA, CDR2 SQIVND (reference sequence). Trimming took 3 bases from V and 0 from J, leaving 10 bases between them. Produced via immunoSEQ multiplex PCR; TCRdb's table is partial and in-frame only. The sample contains tens of thousands of clones, approximately 90% of which appear only once. The sequenced sample was CD4+ or CD8+ T cells sorted from blood, obtained in a trial of the OX40 agonist ivuxolimab. The genes are TRBV19 and TRBJ2-3; D might be TRBD1 or TRBD2, each matching 5 bases. The origin of this receptor is an adult with an advanced solid tumor such as melanoma, head and neck, liver or kidney cancer. CDR3: CASSMTAVSTDTQYF. The DNA for the CDR3 is TGTGCCAGTAGTATGACAGCGGTTAGCACAGATACGCAGTATTTT. Variable domain in full (rest from reference TRBV19 and TRBJ2-3): DGGITQSPKYLFRKEGQNVTLSCEQNLNHDAMYWYRQDPGQGLRLIYYSQIVNDFQKGDIAEGYSVSREKKESFPLTVTSAQKNPTAFYLCASSMTAVSTDTQYFGPGTRLTVL.